Below, 14 T cell receptor beta chains from the same sample are listed, as sequenced in a study of neurological immune-mediated disorders. One entry per CDR3 protein, called by TCRdb with MiXCR from the 5' RACE reads. Of just under 45,000 distinct CDR3 sequences in the sample, approximately 11% were seen once. The sequencing input was PBMCs. The receptors shown here come from a female donor in good health.

The V gene is TRBV19, the J gene TRBJ2-4, with TRBD1 matching over 8 bases. This CDR3 is 15 amino acids long. Trimming removed 5 bases from V and 3 bases from J; junction bases left unmatched: 6. Germline CDR1 reads LNHDA; CDR2 reads SQIVND (reference sequence). DNA for the CDR3: TGTGCCAGTAGTGCCCGGACAGGGTTCAAAAACATTCAGTACTTC. Its protein is CASSARTGFKNIQYF.

The V gene is TRBV24-1, the J gene TRBJ1-5; D possibly corresponds to TRBD1 (6 bases). The CDR3 runs to 13 residues. V lost 6 bases and J 5 bases, leaving 10 bases between the germline ends. Germline V gives CDR1 KGHDR, CDR2 SFDVKD. Here the CDR3 DNA reads TGTGCCACCAGTTTGGGGGGCGATCAGCCCCAGCATTTT. Translation: CATSLGGDQPQHF.

There are many counts of this clonotype. The rearrangement links TRBV5-6 to TRBJ2-7; 7 bases fit TRBD2. The CDR3 consists of 16 residues. V trimming: 1 base; J trimming: 1 base; junction bases outside the gene matches: 8. In germline, CDR1 is SGHDT, CDR2 YYEEEE. For the CDR3, the DNA is TGTGCCAGCAGCTTGTTGGCGGGAGTGGAGTCCTACGAGCAGTACTTC. It translates to CASSLLAGVESYEQYF.

With respect to this clonotype: An end of the junction does not agree with germline; a read error may underlie this. V usage is TRBV20-1 and J usage is TRBJ1-2, with TRBD1 as a possible D gene (5 bases). This CDR3 is built from 12 residues. Germline V gives CDR1 DFQATT, CDR2 SNEGSKA (reference sequence). The CDR3 nucleotides are TGCAGTGCTAGAGCCGACTCTATGGACACGTACTTC. This sequence encodes CSARADSMDTYF.

At least ten counts were recorded for this clonotype. V and J are TRBV6-5 and TRBJ2-3, with D possibly being TRBD2 (6 bases). The CDR3 is made up of 14 amino acids. Germline-derived CDR1 and CDR2 are MNHEY and SVGAGI. V lost 7 bases to trimming and J lost 5 bases, with 16 bases between them. The CDR3 nucleotides are TGTGCCAGCACCGGGACTGGGGCCGAAGATACGCAGTATTTT. Translating gives CASTGTGAEDTQYF.

This clonotype occurred a few times. Just one base apart from a much larger clone, this may be a read error. The chain carries TRBV5-1 and TRBJ1-1; 7 nucleotides match TRBD1. The CDR3 is 15 amino acids. Germline trimming cut 4 bases from V and 12 bases from J; bases unmatched to any gene: 18. Germline lookup yields CDR1 SGHRS and CDR2 YFSETQ. In DNA, the CDR3 is TGCGCCAGCAGCAGATACAGCGGCGAGGGGGCGGAAACTTTCTTT. It yields the protein CASSRYSGEGAETFF.

This clonotype was observed at least ten times. V gene TRBV5-1 combines with J gene TRBJ2-7, with unresolved D. The CDR3 has 14 amino acids. In germline, CDR1 is SGHRS, CDR2 YFSETQ. V was pared by 1 base and J by 2 bases, with 10 bases between. CDR3: CASSLQADAYEQYF. CDR3 DNA: TGCGCCAGCAGCTTGCAGGCCGACGCCTACGAGCAGTACTTC.

This clonotype came up many times. The rearrangement joins TRBV7-2 to TRBJ2-3; TRBD2 aligns across 14 bases. Germline V CDR1 and CDR2: SGHTA, FQGNSA. The V gene end was trimmed by 5 bases and the J gene end by 3 bases; junction bases not matched to a gene: 7. There are 17 residues in the CDR3. The CDR3 DNA sequence: TGTGCCAGCAGCCCTCGACTAGCGGGAGGGGGTACAGATACGCAGTATTTT. It codes for CASSPRLAGGGTDTQYF.

This rearrangement joins TRBV7-8 to TRBJ2-7; TRBD2 is a possible D gene (5 bases). The CDR3 extends over 13 amino acids. Germline values: CDR1 SGHVS, CDR2 FQNEAQ. V lost 4 bases and J 12 bases, leaving 19 bases between the germline ends. CDR3 sequence (DNA): TGTGCCAGCAGCTCGGCGCCGGGGTACGAGACGTACTTC. This encodes CASSSAPGYETYF. Together with reference TRBV7-8 and TRBJ2-7, the CDR3 gives the full variable domain: GAGVSQSPRYKVAKRGQDVALRCDPISGHVSLFWYQQALGQGPEFLTYFQNEAQLDKSGLPSDRFFAERPEGSVSTLKIQRTQQEDSAVYLCASSSAPGYETYFGPGTRLTVT.

Many counts were recorded for this clonotype. V is TRBV5-1 and J is TRBJ2-1; D gene uncertain. V lost 0 bases and J 0 bases, leaving 13 bases between the germline ends. Germline V gene data show CDR1 as SGHRS and CDR2 as YFSETQ. This CDR3 contains 17 residues. The CDR3 DNA is TGCGCCAGCAGCTTGGGGGCAGGCCCTGGCTCCTACAATGAGCAGTTCTTC. It yields the protein CASSLGAGPGSYNEQFF. The full variable domain, its missing parts supplied by reference TRBV5-1 and TRBJ2-1, is KAGVTQTPRYLIKTRGQQVTLSCSPISGHRSVSWYQQTPGQGLQFLFEYFSETQRNKGNFPGRFSGRQFSNSRSEMNVSTLELGDSALYLCASSLGAGPGSYNEQFFGPGTRLTVL.

This clonotype has at least ten counts. The rearrangement joins TRBV6-1 to TRBJ2-1; D not certain. V lost 1 base, J lost 0 bases, and 13 bases lay in between. Germline CDR1 is MNHNS and CDR2 is SASEGT. The CDR3 spans 17 residues. Here the CDR3 DNA reads TGTGCCAGCAGTGAAGACTCCTTGATAAGCTCCTACAATGAGCAGTTCTTC. Translated, it gives CASSEDSLISSYNEQFF.

This clonotype was recorded at least ten times. The chain links TRBV12-3 or TRBV12-4 to TRBJ1-1; tentatively, D is TRBD1 (6 bases). The V gene lost 6 bases and the J gene lost 6 bases, with 20 bases spanning the gap. This CDR3 spans 15 amino acids. CDR3 in amino acids: CASSSRGGILSEAFF. Here the CDR3 DNA reads TGTGCCAGCAGCTCCCGGGGGGGCATACTCTCTGAAGCTTTCTTT.

This clonotype was seen repeatedly, ten times or more. The chain joins TRBV2 to TRBJ2-1, with a weak D call TRBD1 (6 bases). Looked up from germline, CDR1 is SNHLY and CDR2 is FYNNEI. The CDR3 is 16 amino acids. The V end lost 2 bases, the J end lost 0 bases, and 11 bases lay between the germline ends. The CDR3 DNA reads TGTGCCAGCAGTGAAAATAGGGGGAACTCCTACAATGAGCAGTTCTTC. Encoded protein: CASSENRGNSYNEQFF.

This clonotype was seen repeatedly, ten times or more. The chain joins TRBV6-5 to TRBJ2-1, with D perhaps being TRBD1 or TRBD2 (5 bases each). This CDR3 is built from 14 residues. The germline V gene has CDR1 MNHEY and CDR2 SVGAGI. The germline V and J ends were trimmed by 3 bases and 4 bases, with 10 bases remaining between them. The CDR3 sequence is CASSYGTEYNEQFF. The DNA for the CDR3 is TGTGCCAGCAGTTATGGGACGGAGTACAATGAGCAGTTCTTC.